These T cell receptor beta chains were read from a single sample in a study of T-cell reconstitution after alpha-beta-depleted transplantation in children. Via MiXCR, TCRdb re-called the PCR reads, giving one row per CDR3 protein. The sample lists around 130,000 distinct CDR3 sequences, approximately 8.7% occurring once. The input for sequencing was PBMCs, mostly from graft donor cells, taken 180 days after TCRalphabeta/CD19-depleted stem cell transplant. Source of these receptors: a girl under three years old who had a stem cell transplant for combined immunodeficiency, so the T cells may come from the graft donor. The CDR3 runs from the conserved cysteine through the conserved F or W. Fields, in order: D gene, V gene, J gene, clone size, CDR3 DNA, CDR3 protein. D genes are given only for firm matches. A row's size may be missing; if present it is once, few, many or a size class.

d_gene: .; v_gene: TRBV20-1; j_gene: TRBJ2-5; abundance: few; CDR3nt: TGCAGTGCTCCCGGACAAGTAACCTCCCAAGAGACCCAGTACTTC; CDR3aa: CSAPGQVTSQETQYF
d_gene: .; v_gene: TRBV20-1; j_gene: TRBJ1-2; abundance: many; CDR3nt: TGCAGTGCTTCTAAGTCGTACAGGGACTATGGCTACACCTTC; CDR3aa: CSASKSYRDYGYTF
d_gene: .; v_gene: TRBV12-3/TRBV12-4; j_gene: TRBJ1-2; abundance: few; CDR3nt: TGTGCCAGCAGTTTTGCAGGACTTAACTATGGCTACACCTTC; CDR3aa: CASSFAGLNYGYTF
d_gene: .; v_gene: TRBV9; j_gene: TRBJ2-3; abundance: few; CDR3nt: TGTGCCAGCAGCGACAGCTTATTTAGCACAGATACGCAGTATTTT; CDR3aa: CASSDSLFSTDTQYF
d_gene: .; v_gene: TRBV10-2; j_gene: TRBJ2-7; abundance: .; CDR3nt: TGCGCCAGCAGGGAGAGGACCTACGACCAGTACTTC; CDR3aa: CASRERTYDQYF
d_gene: TRBD2; v_gene: TRBV10-3; j_gene: TRBJ2-1; abundance: many; CDR3nt: TGTGCCATCAGACTAGCGGGAGGCAATGAGCAGTTCTTC; CDR3aa: CAIRLAGGNEQFF
d_gene: .; v_gene: TRBV18; j_gene: TRBJ2-4; abundance: few; CDR3nt: TGTGCCAGCTCACCACCGGACCTTGGCGGGGACATTCAGTACTTC; CDR3aa: CASSPPDLGGDIQYF
d_gene: .; v_gene: TRBV5-1; j_gene: TRBJ2-7; abundance: .; CDR3nt: TGCGCCAGCAGCTTCGAGGGTCCAGAGCAGTACTTC; CDR3aa: CASSFEGPEQYF
d_gene: .; v_gene: TRBV29-1; j_gene: TRBJ2-3; abundance: few; CDR3nt: TGCAGCGCCCTGGCCCCTGGCGGAGATACGCAGTATTTT; CDR3aa: CSALAPGGDTQYF
d_gene: .; v_gene: TRBV7-8; j_gene: TRBJ1-5; abundance: few; CDR3nt: TGTGCCAGCAGCTTAGTTTCGGAATTGAGGGGTCAGCCCCAGCATTTT; CDR3aa: CASSLVSELRGQPQHF
d_gene: TRBD2; v_gene: TRBV29-1; j_gene: TRBJ2-1; abundance: .; CDR3nt: TGCAGCGTTGTAGGGACTAGGCCCGGAGGGCAGTTCTTC; CDR3aa: CSVVGTRPGGQFF
d_gene: .; v_gene: TRBV6-5; j_gene: TRBJ2-3; abundance: few; CDR3nt: TGTGCCAGCAGTTACTCGGGGACTTATACGCAGTATTTT; CDR3aa: CASSYSGTYTQYF
d_gene: .; v_gene: TRBV12-3/TRBV12-4; j_gene: TRBJ2-5; abundance: few; CDR3nt: TGTGCCAGCTCACCAACTAGCAGCCAAGAGACCCAGTACTTC; CDR3aa: CASSPTSSQETQYF
d_gene: TRBD2; v_gene: TRBV20-1; j_gene: TRBJ2-3; abundance: many; CDR3nt: TGCAGTGCTAGTGTTAGCGGGCGTACAGATACGCAGTATTTT; CDR3aa: CSASVSGRTDTQYF
d_gene: TRBD2; v_gene: TRBV29-1; j_gene: TRBJ2-7; abundance: many; CDR3nt: TGCAGCGTAAGCGGGGGAGGCACCTACGAGCAGTACTTC; CDR3aa: CSVSGGGTYEQYF
d_gene: .; v_gene: TRBV7-2; j_gene: TRBJ2-3; abundance: .; CDR3nt: TGTGCCAGCAGCTTAGTTTCGACAAGCACAGATACGCAGTATTTT; CDR3aa: CASSLVSTSTDTQYF